At least ten counts were recorded for the clone carrying this T cell receptor beta chain. One end of the junction varies from germline; a read error may be responsible. TCR beta CDR3 regions were amplified from RNA. The TCR CDR3 first-round RT-PCR relied on the HTBI primer set. TCRdb independently ran MiXCR on the multiplex PCR reads; one entry per CDR3 protein. The repertoire holds roughly 300,000 distinct CDR3 sequences, about 14% seen once, with about 26% in the top ten. This specimen comes from a study of T cells in Graves' hyperthyroidism and ophthalmopathy. CDR3 length equals 18 residues. Sequencing was carried out using blood. The receptor was derived from a woman in her 30s with Graves' hyperthyroidism. The chain combines TRBV12-3 or TRBV12-4 with TRBJ2-6; 7 bases are shared with TRBD1. The CDR3 here is CASTPRGQSPSGANVLTF. The CDR3 bases are TGTGCCAGCACTCCTAGGGGACAGTCCCCCTCTGGTGCCAACGTCCTGACTTTC.